The clone carrying this TCR beta chain was seen many times. The antigen is unknown. This entry belongs to a study of glioma-infiltrating T cells. Whole-study results and caveats: CDR3 overlap between tissue and blood was very small. Tissue-blood divergence was below expectation in non-neoplastic patients, above in gliomas.

With V trimmed by 0 bases and J by 11 bases, 6 bases remained unmatched. The germline gives CDR1 SGHTA, CDR2 FQGNSA. This CDR3 comprises 13 residues. TCR alpha and beta CDR3 regions were amplified from RNA using iRepertoire nested multiplex PCR. Input was roughly 95-400 ng of tissue mRNA or PBMC total RNA. TCRdb used MiXCR to reprocess the multiplex PCR reads, holding one entry per CDR3 protein. The sample contains approximately 120,000 distinct CDR3 sequences, roughly 24% of which appear only once. The clonotype originates from a human donor with low-grade glioma or glioblastoma, undergoing nonglioma brain surgery, or in good health (not recorded which). V usage is TRBV7-2 and J usage is TRBJ1-1; 7 positions match TRBD1. Source material: glioma tissue, nonneoplastic brain tissue, or PBMCs (not recorded which). CDR3 bases: TGTGCCAGCAGCTTAGCGGGTCAGGGGGAGGCTTTCTTT. It codes for CASSLAGQGEAFF.